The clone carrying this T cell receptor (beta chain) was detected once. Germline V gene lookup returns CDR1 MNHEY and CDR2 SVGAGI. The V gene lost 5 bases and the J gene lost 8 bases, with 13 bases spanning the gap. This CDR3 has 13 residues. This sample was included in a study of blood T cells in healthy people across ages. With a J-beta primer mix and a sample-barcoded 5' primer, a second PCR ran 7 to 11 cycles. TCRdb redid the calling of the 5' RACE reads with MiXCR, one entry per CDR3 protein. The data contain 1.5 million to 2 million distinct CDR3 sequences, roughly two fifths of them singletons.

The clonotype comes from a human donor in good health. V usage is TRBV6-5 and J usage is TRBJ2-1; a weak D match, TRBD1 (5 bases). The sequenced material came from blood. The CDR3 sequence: CASSEGVVHEQFF. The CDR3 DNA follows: TGTGCCAGCAGTGAAGGGGTTGTCCATGAGCAGTTCTTC.